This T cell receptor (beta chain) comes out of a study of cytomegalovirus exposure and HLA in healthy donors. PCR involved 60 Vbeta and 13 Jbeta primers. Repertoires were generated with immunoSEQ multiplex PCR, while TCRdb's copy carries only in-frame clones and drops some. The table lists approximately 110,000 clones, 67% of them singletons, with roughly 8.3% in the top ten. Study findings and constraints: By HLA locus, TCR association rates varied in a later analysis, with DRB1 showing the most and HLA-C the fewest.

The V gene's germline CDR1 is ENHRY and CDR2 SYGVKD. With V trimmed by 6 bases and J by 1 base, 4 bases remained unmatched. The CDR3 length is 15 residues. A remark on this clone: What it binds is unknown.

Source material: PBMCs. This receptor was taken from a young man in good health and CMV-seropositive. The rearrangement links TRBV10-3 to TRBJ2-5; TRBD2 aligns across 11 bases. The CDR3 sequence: CAIRETSGAQETQYF. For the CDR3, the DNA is TGTGCCATCAGGGAGACTAGCGGGGCCCAAGAGACCCAGTACTTC.